This T cell receptor beta chain was captured in a study of cytomegalovirus exposure and HLA in healthy donors. Findings and caveats of the study: There was a cluster of highly shared sequence variants that was likely a sequencing artifact.

Sampled while nominally healthy, donors likely had unrecorded immune exposures. The V gene's germline CDR1 is MGHRA and CDR2 YSYEKL. This CDR3 is built from 16 residues. With 0 bases clipped from V and 4 bases from J, the junction kept 8 bases outside the gene matches. As concerns this clone: What it recognizes is unknown.

Vbeta (60) and Jbeta (13) primers were used in the PCR. Measured with immunoSEQ multiplex PCR; TCRdb has only the in-frame clones, and not every one. Of about 160,000 clones in the sample, about two thirds were seen once. This TCR was sampled from a young woman in good health and CMV-seronegative. V gene TRBV4-1 combines with J gene TRBJ2-5; 7 bases line up with TRBD1. Sequenced material: PBMCs. Written as DNA, the CDR3 is TGCGCCAGCAGCCAAGACCGGACAGGATGGATAGAGACCCAGTACTTC. Amino acid sequence: CASSQDRTGWIETQYF.